This TCR beta chain stems from a study of T-cell memory formation after mild COVID-19 (dated by TCRdb to the early 2020s). Turning to the overall study: TCR sequence clusters from the two donors were largely donor specific. T-cell clones expanding and contracting after mild COVID-19 in a couple of donors were tracked by longitudinal TCRalpha and TCRbeta repertoire sequencing. Two young, previously healthy adult volunteers made up the cohort, one male and one female.

Ficoll-Paque density gradient centrifugation was used to isolate PBMCs. What the study reported, not specific to this receptor: Some responding clones were detected in pre-infection memory, suggesting pre-existing cross-reactive memory T cells joined the SARS-CoV-2 response. The study covered only two mild cases, and larger cohorts including severe cases with pre-infection samples were considered necessary. Clones that contracted from day 15 to 85 showed balanced CD4/CD8 phenotypes, whereas a second wave of clones that expanded from day 15 to 37 leaned towards CD4+. Contracting CD4+ clones turned up mainly in the CM and EM memory subsets, whereas EMRA was where CD8+ clones were enriched. SARS-CoV-2 specificity of the second-wave clones peaking on day 37 was not confirmed.

Reads for this sample came from an Illumina NovaSeq 6000. TCRalpha and TCRbeta cDNA libraries were constructed by 5'RACE with constant-segment primers, with sample barcodes and unique molecular identifiers being introduced. Trizol reagent was used to extract RNA from every sample. Libraries were amplified in two PCR steps, with a second sample barcode and Illumina TruSeq adapters added in the second step. Sequencing of libraries was performed on an Illumina NovaSeq with 2 x 150 bp paired-end reads. In the authors' own workflow: With migec v1.2.7, reads were demultiplexed and then collapsed into UMI-guided consensus sequences. Using mixcr v2.1.11, the UMI consensuses were aligned to TRA and TRB V and J templates and assembled into clonotypes. A clonotype was counted as expanded or contracted only if both edgeR and NoisET called the change significant, with noise models trained on biological replicates. For edgeR calls, a false discovery rate-adjusted p below 0.01 and a log2 fold-change threshold of 1 were applied. As an exploratory analysis of dynamics, PCA with hierarchical clustering was applied to max-normalized trajectories of the 1000 most abundant clonotypes. Separately sequenced CD4+ and CD8+ repertoires were used to assign the CD4 or CD8 phenotype of responding clones. TCRdb passed the public sequencing reads through fastp at Q25 and MiXCR, retaining productive beta sequences. Rows are combined by CDR3 protein, so each entry shows the most common genes and DNA. The V and J calls reflect TCRdb's pipeline rather than the authors' work. The sample data list tens of thousands of distinct CDR3 sequences, and about 23% of these were observed just once. The ten largest clonotypes hold 42% of the sample.

This clonotype was observed many times. This receptor's antigen is unknown. No base quality values were provided; no much bigger clone lies one nucleotide off. The germline V gene (reference sequence) sets CDR1 to DFQATT and CDR2 to SNEGSKA. The germline ends are 22 bases apart after V is trimmed by 6 bases and J by 7 bases. The CDR3 starts with the cysteine, ends with the phenylalanine, and has 16 residues. Solely the CDR3 DNA is kept, with 48 bases framed from the first base. The material sequenced was PBMCs or a T cell subset sorted from them (not recorded which). The chain couples TRBV20-1 to TRBJ1-6, and TRBD1 may be the D gene, going by 5 matching bases. The receptor was isolated from a man younger than 30 who had mild COVID-19 (a few samples of this study predate the infection). The sample titles of this study are shuffled in the database, so cell type and time point are left out; the donor was told from shared clones. The nucleotide sequence is given as TGCAGTGCGGATACGGGGACGGGTATTATGAATTCACCCCTCCACTTT. This translates into CSADTGTGIMNSPLHF.